The 9 T cell receptor beta chains below all came from one sample that was sequenced in a study of shared clonotypes between healthy human individuals (dated by TCRdb to 2020 to 2021). Library creation used the immunoSEQ multiplex PCR assay. The table comes from immuneACCESS by way of TCRdb, which keeps in-frame sequences with V and J called. Part of the clones is missing from these tables; in studies checked, under half for an unresolved V gene and the rest for unknown reasons. This sample is represented by 2 million to 2.5 million clones; 90% to 96% of them were singletons. The top ten clones comprise over 0.1% of the sample. Sample: naive CD4+ T cells sorted from blood. Read against the paper, the sample's cell subset or site label means: CD45RA+ positively selected. The source of these receptors is a man aged 18 to 30 in good health.

The CDR3 is CATSRDATGLAKNIQYF. As DNA, the CDR3 is TGTGCCACCAGCAGAGATGCGACAGGGTTAGCCAAAAACATTCAGTACTTC. The V and J genes are TRBV15 and TRBJ2-4; TRBD1 aligns across 7 bases. V shed 0 bases and J 0 bases; nucleotides not matched to a gene: 5. Per the germline V gene, CDR1 is LNHNV and CDR2 is YYDKDF (reference sequence). The CDR3 loop spans 17 amino acids.

The chain recombines TRBV10-3 with TRBJ2-5; TRBD1 aligns across 7 bases. This CDR3 is 13 amino acids long. CDR1 is ENHRY, CDR2 SYGVKD, per germline. Germline trimming cut 5 bases from V and 3 bases from J; bases unmatched to any gene: 3. The CDR3 is CAISPGQKETQYF. The CDR3, as DNA: TGTGCCATCAGTCCGGGACAGAAAGAGACCCAGTACTTC.

J is TRBJ1-2 and V is TRBV19; D unclear. This CDR3 has 15 residues. Germline CDR1 reads LNHDA; CDR2 reads SQIVND (reference sequence). The germline V and J ends were trimmed by 7 bases and 0 bases, with 15 bases remaining between them. CDR3 residues: CASTMQALANYGYTF. CDR3 sequence (DNA): TGTGCCAGTACCATGCAGGCGTTGGCTAACTATGGCTACACCTTC. Drawing the rest from reference TRBV19 and TRBJ1-2, the complete variable domain is DGGITQSPKYLFRKEGQNVTLSCEQNLNHDAMYWYRQDPGQGLRLIYYSQIVNDFQKGDIAEGYSVSREKKESFPLTVTSAQKNPTAFYLCASTMQALANYGYTFGSGTRLTVV.

V gene TRBV6-5 combines with J gene TRBJ1-1; no clear D gene. V dropped 4 bases and J dropped 1 base, with 13 bases sitting between them. The length of the CDR3 is 15 residues. In germline, CDR1 is MNHEY, CDR2 SVGAGI. The CDR3 DNA sequence: TGTGCCAGCAGTTGTCGGGGATGTGGGAACACTGAAGCTTTCTTT. Encoded protein: CASSCRGCGNTEAFF.

CDR3 amino acids: CASISAEARNYNEQFF. The CDR3, as DNA: TGTGCCAGCATTAGTGCAGAGGCTAGAAACTACAATGAGCAGTTCTTC. The chain uses TRBV2 and TRBJ2-1; D call uncertain. This CDR3 region has 16 residues. The V gene lost 7 bases and the J gene lost 3 bases, with 19 bases spanning the gap. Germline assignment: CDR1 SNHLY and CDR2 FYNNEI.

This chain uses TRBV7-9 with TRBJ2-5; D is ambiguous. V lost 7 bases, J lost 1 base, and 16 bases lay in between. Germline CDR1 and CDR2: SEHNR and FQNEAQ (reference sequence). This CDR3 is built from 15 residues. This CDR3 is CASNLAGRFQETQYF. The DNA of the CDR3 is TGTGCCAGCAACCTGGCCGGAAGGTTCCAAGAGACCCAGTACTTC.

This clone appeared once. This chain connects TRBV19 to TRBJ1-2; weak D call: TRBD1 (6 bases). Germline CDR1 LNHDA, CDR2 SQIVND (reference sequence). The CDR3 consists of 14 residues. V lost 3 bases to trimming and J lost 4 bases, with 12 bases between them. The CDR3 DNA reads TGTGCCAGTAGTATGAGGGACATCCGCTATGGCTACACCTTC. Amino acids: CASSMRDIRYGYTF.

This clone was observed a single time. The V gene is TRBV7-3, the J gene TRBJ2-7; D assignment may be TRBD1 or TRBD2 (6 bases each). The CDR3 is 14 residues long. V was cut by 5 bases and J by 4 bases, with 15 bases left in between. Germline CDR1 and CDR2: SGHTA and FQGTGA. The CDR3 is CASSPAGTYYEQYF. CDR3 in DNA: TGTGCCAGCAGCCCGGCGGGGACATATTACGAGCAGTACTTC.

CDR3 in amino acids: CASTQGGSNSPLHF. The CDR3 DNA sequence: TGTGCCAGTACCCAAGGAGGATCCAATTCACCCCTCCACTTT. The gene calls are TRBV19 and TRBJ1-6; D uncertain. Germline assignment: CDR1 LNHDA and CDR2 SQIVND (reference sequence). Deletions cut 7 bases from V and 7 bases from J, with 14 bases between. The CDR3 extends over 14 amino acids.